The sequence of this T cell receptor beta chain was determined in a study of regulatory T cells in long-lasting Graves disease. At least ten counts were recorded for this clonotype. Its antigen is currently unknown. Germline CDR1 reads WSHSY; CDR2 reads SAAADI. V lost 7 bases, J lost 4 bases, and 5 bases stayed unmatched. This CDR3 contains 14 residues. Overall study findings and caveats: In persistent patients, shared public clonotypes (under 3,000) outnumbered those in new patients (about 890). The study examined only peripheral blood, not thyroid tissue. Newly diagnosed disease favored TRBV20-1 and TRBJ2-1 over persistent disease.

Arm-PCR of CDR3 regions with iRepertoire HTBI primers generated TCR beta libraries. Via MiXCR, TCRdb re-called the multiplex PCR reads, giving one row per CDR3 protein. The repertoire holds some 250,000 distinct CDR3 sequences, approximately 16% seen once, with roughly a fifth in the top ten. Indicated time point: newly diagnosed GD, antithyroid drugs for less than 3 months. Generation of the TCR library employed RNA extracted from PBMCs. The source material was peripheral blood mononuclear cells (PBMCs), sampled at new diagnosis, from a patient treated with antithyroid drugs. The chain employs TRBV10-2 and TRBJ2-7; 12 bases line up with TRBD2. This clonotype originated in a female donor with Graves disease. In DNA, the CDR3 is TGCGCCAGCAAACTAGCGGGAGGAATTTACGAGCAGTACTTC. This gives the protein CASKLAGGIYEQYF.